The 22 T cell receptor beta chains in this list originate from one sample, sequenced in a study of Graves' ophthalmopathy and Graves' hyperthyroidism. Beta-chain TCR CDR3 regions were amplified from RNA transcripts. RT-PCR with HTBI primers came first, then second-round multiplex PCR. MiXCR, run by TCRdb on the multiplex PCR reads, gives a single entry per CDR3 protein. The sample holds about 740,000 distinct CDR3 sequences, approximately 40% seen once. Material for sequencing was peripheral blood. The source of these receptors is an adult man with Graves' ophthalmopathy.

The chain joins TRBV25-1 to TRBJ2-6; maybe TRBD2 (5 bases). Trimming shortened V by 3 bases and J by 5 bases, and 5 bases separated the two germline ends. This CDR3 spans 13 amino acids. Germline V gives CDR1 MGHDK, CDR2 SYGVNS. CDR3 coding DNA: TGTGCCAGCAGTGACGGGAGGGCCAACGTCCTGACTTTC. Translating gives CASSDGRANVLTF.

This clonotype was detected only a few times. The chain combines TRBV28 with TRBJ2-6; D might be TRBD1 (6 bases). This CDR3 is 15 amino acids long. Germline V lookup: CDR1 MDHEN, CDR2 SYDVKM. The V end lost 5 bases, the J end lost 4 bases, and 12 bases lay between the germline ends. The CDR3 nucleotides are TGTGCCAGCAGTACCGGACAGACCGGGGCCAACGTCCTGACTTTC. Translated: CASSTGQTGANVLTF.

At least ten counts were recorded for this clonotype. V usage is TRBV7-9 and J usage is TRBJ1-5, with TRBD1 matching 11 bases. This CDR3 comprises 13 residues. The germline CDR1 and CDR2 sequences are SEHNR and FQNEAQ (reference sequence). Germline trimming cut 5 bases from V and 10 bases from J; bases unmatched to any gene: 4. CDR3 protein: CASSTGQGAPQHF. In nucleotides, the CDR3 is TGTGCCAGCAGCACAGGACAGGGGGCACCCCAGCATTTT.

The table lists this clonotype with many counts. The gene calls are TRBV15 and TRBJ1-1; unclear D gene. The CDR3 is 12 residues long. The V gene lost 0 bases and the J gene lost 8 bases, with 7 bases spanning the gap. Germline CDR1 and CDR2: LNHNV and YYDKDF (reference sequence). CDR3 sequence reads: CATSRDMREAFF. In DNA, the CDR3 is TGTGCCACCAGCAGAGATATGAGGGAAGCTTTCTTT.

This clonotype was counted ten times or more. The rearrangement links TRBV24-1 to TRBJ1-1; D not resolved. V lost 4 bases to trimming and J lost 0 bases, with 5 bases between them. CDR1 KGHDR and CDR2 SFDVKD come from the germline V gene. The CDR3 runs 13 residues. CDR3 DNA sequence: TGTGCCACCAGTGACGAGATGAACACTGAAGCTTTCTTT. This translates into CATSDEMNTEAFF.

CDR3 residues: CASSQLLGGTEAFF. Written as DNA, the CDR3 is TGTGCCAGCAGCCAGCTCCTAGGGGGTACTGAAGCTTTCTTT. The chain recombines TRBV7-9 with TRBJ1-1; a weak D match, TRBD1 (6 bases). V gave up 5 bases and J gave up 5 bases, with 15 bases separating them. Germline loops: CDR1 SEHNR, CDR2 FQNEAQ (reference sequence). This CDR3 spans 14 amino acids.

The chain combines TRBV10-3 with TRBJ1-5, with 8 nucleotides matching TRBD1. J gave up 7 bases and V 2 bases, and 10 bases lay outside the gene matches. Germline V lookup: CDR1 ENHRY, CDR2 SYGVKD. The CDR3 is made up of 16 amino acids. CDR3 in amino acids: CAISEGQGAIYQPQHF. DNA of the CDR3: TGTGCCATCAGTGAGGGGCAGGGGGCCATCTACCAGCCCCAGCATTTT.

The rearrangement joins TRBV9 to TRBJ1-4; D is perhaps TRBD1 (5 bases). CDR1 and CDR2 (germline): SGDLS, YYNGEE. This CDR3 comprises 13 residues. Trimming shortened V by 2 bases and J by 8 bases, and 10 bases separated the two germline ends. The CDR3 spells CASSVAGGEKLFF. CDR3 DNA: TGTGCCAGCAGCGTTGCCGGGGGGGAAAAACTGTTTTTT.

The rearrangement links TRBV20-1 to TRBJ1-4; 9 positions match TRBD1. This CDR3 contains 14 residues. Germline V CDR1 and CDR2: DFQATT, SNEGSKA (reference sequence). The junction had 10 bases not matched to a gene; V was cut back by 6 bases and J by 8 bases. The DNA for the CDR3 is TGCAGTGCAACCACAGGGGGCTTGCGGGAAAAACTGTTTTTT. As protein: CSATTGGLREKLFF.

As for this clonotype: A single base separates this from a much larger clone, so it may be a read error. The J gene is TRBJ2-5, the V gene TRBV7-6; TRBD2 is a possible D gene (6 bases). Germline CDR1 SGHVS, CDR2 FNYEAQ. The CDR3 is 14 residues long. V was clipped by 4 bases and J by 2 bases, with 11 bases between them. CDR3 in amino acids: CASSSSVAQETQYF. The CDR3 bases are TGTGCCAGCAGCTCTAGCGTAGCTCAAGAGACCCAGTACTTC.

This chain links TRBV20-1 with TRBJ1-4; weak D call: TRBD1 (5 bases). Germline V lookup: CDR1 DFQATT, CDR2 SNEGSKA (reference sequence). The CDR3 runs 16 residues. The V and J ends lost 3 bases and 3 bases respectively, with 17 bases between them. CDR3 region: CSASMLGGGANEKLFF. The CDR3 region has the DNA TGCAGTGCTAGTATGTTGGGGGGTGGTGCTAATGAAAAACTGTTTTTT.

Ten or more counts support this clonotype. This chain links TRBV7-9 with TRBJ1-1; tentatively, D is TRBD1 (6 bases). The CDR3 is made up of 17 amino acids. The V gene's germline CDR1 is SEHNR and CDR2 FQNEAQ (reference sequence). Trimming cost V 5 bases and J 0 bases, with 19 bases left between them. In DNA, the CDR3 is TGTGCCAGCAGCCGACGGACAGCAATAATAGTGAACACTGAAGCTTTCTTT. It specifies CASSRRTAIIVNTEAFF.

The chain couples TRBV7-3 to TRBJ2-7, with 13 bases that match TRBD2. J was trimmed by 5 bases and V by 1 base; bases with no gene match: 2. The CDR3 sequence is 15 residues long. Germline V CDR1 and CDR2: SGHTA, FQGTGA. The CDR3 sequence is CASSLRGLAGDEQYF. CDR3 nucleotides: TGTGCCAGCAGCTTAAGAGGACTAGCGGGAGACGAGCAGTACTTC.

This clonotype was counted at least ten times. This sequence joins TRBV7-8 and TRBJ1-2; 8 bases align to TRBD1. The CDR3 contains 15 residues. After removal of 3 bases from V and 4 bases from J, the junction contained 7 bases not matched to a gene. Germline V gene lookup returns CDR1 SGHVS and CDR2 FQNEAQ. The CDR3 here is CASSFGSGQGYGYTF. Written as DNA, the CDR3 is TGTGCCAGCAGCTTTGGGTCTGGACAGGGCTATGGCTACACCTTC.

A word on this clonotype: A much larger clone lies a single base off, so this may be a read error. The rearrangement joins TRBV20-1 to TRBJ1-5; D is unclear. The CDR3 consists of 13 residues. Germline lookup yields CDR1 DFQATT and CDR2 SNEGSKA (reference sequence). The CDR3 bases are TGCAGTGCCTTCCTTATGGGCAATAAGCCCCAGCATTTT. The encoded protein is CSAFLMGNKPQHF.

This clonotype was seen repeatedly, ten times or more. The rearrangement uses TRBV19 and TRBJ1-5, with D maybe TRBD1 (5 bases). This CDR3 has 16 residues. Per germline, CDR1 LNHDA and CDR2 SQIVND (reference sequence). V was pared by 7 bases and J by 0 bases, with 16 bases between. The CDR3 spells CASTTQTVYSNQPQHF. In DNA, the CDR3 is TGTGCCAGTACCACGCAGACAGTTTATAGCAATCAGCCCCAGCATTTT.

This clonotype was recorded many times. The chain uses TRBV2 and TRBJ1-4; TRBD1 matches at 7 bases. Germline CDR1 is SNHLY and CDR2 is FYNNEI. J lost 15 bases, V lost 6 bases, and 13 bases had no gene match. CDR3 length: 13 residues. CDR3 nucleotides: TGTGCCAGCAGCCGAAATCTCCGGGACAGAGTGTTTTTT. It translates to CASSRNLRDRVFF.

On this clonotype itself: A much more abundant neighbour one base away suggests this may be a read error. The gene calls are TRBV2 and TRBJ2-5, with TRBD2 as a possible D gene (5 bases). CDR3 length equals 12 residues. The germline V gene has CDR1 SNHLY and CDR2 FYNNEI. The CDR3: CASNLMVGDQCF. In DNA form, the CDR3 reads TGTGCCAGCAACCTGATGGTGGGAGACCAGTGCTTC. Complete variable domain (other parts from reference TRBV2 and TRBJ2-5): EPEVTQTPSHQVTQMGQEVILRCVPISNHLYFYWYRQILGQKVEFLVSFYNNEISEKSEIFDDQFSVERPDGSNFTLKIRSTKLEDSAMYFCASNLMVGDQCFGPGTRLLVL.

This clonotype has ten or more counts. The chain combines TRBV25-1 with TRBJ1-3; 8 nucleotides match TRBD1. V dropped 6 bases and J dropped 8; count of bases not matched to a gene: 3. CDR1 MGHDK and CDR2 SYGVNS come from the germline V gene. The CDR3 consists of 12 residues. CDR3: CASSHRGDTIYF. Written as DNA, the CDR3 is TGTGCCAGCAGCCACAGGGGGGACACCATATATTTT.

This clonotype has only a few counts. The chain recombines TRBV20-1 with TRBJ2-5; TRBD2 aligns across 11 bases. The germline V gene encodes CDR1 DFQATT and CDR2 SNEGSKA (reference sequence). J lost 7 bases, V lost 7 bases, and 14 bases had no gene match. CDR3 length equals 15 residues. CDR3 coding DNA: TGCAGTGTCCTATCGGGGCTAGCGGGAGGTGGGACCCAGTACTTC. Translating it yields CSVLSGLAGGGTQYF.

This clonotype appeared once. The junction departs from germline at one end; a sequencing error may be responsible. The J gene is TRBJ1-2, the V gene TRBV7-4; D uncertain. The CDR3 extends over 15 amino acids. Germline assignment: CDR1 SGHVT and CDR2 SQSDAQ. CDR3 protein: CASSLAFGNRYGYTF. CDR3 nucleotides: TGTGCCAGCAGTTTAGCGTTTGGCAATCGCTATGGCTACACCTTC.

This clonotype was seen more than once but under ten times. The J gene is TRBJ2-7, the V gene TRBV7-9; 7 nucleotides align to TRBD2. Germline CDR1 SEHNR, CDR2 FQNEAQ (reference sequence). The trim removed 7 bases at V and 3 bases at J, leaving 9 bases unmatched. The CDR3 sequence is 14 residues long. CDR3 nucleotide sequence: TGTGCCAGCATTCAGGGAGGGGAGTTCTACGAGCAGTACTTC. The encoded protein is CASIQGGEFYEQYF.